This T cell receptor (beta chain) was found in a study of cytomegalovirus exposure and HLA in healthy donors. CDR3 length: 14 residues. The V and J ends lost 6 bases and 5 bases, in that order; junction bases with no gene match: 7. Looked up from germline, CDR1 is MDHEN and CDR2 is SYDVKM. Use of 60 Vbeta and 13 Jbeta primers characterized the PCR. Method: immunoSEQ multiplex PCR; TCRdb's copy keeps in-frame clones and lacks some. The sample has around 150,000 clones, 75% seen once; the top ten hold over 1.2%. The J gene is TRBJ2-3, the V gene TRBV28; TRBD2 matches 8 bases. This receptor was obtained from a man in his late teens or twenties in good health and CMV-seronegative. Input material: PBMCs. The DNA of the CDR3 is TGTGCCAGCAGCACGGGAGGGCCCGGAGATACGCAGTATTTT. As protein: CASSTGGPGDTQYF.